The 24 T cell receptor beta chains below all came from one sample that was sequenced in a study of blood T cell repertoires in COVID-19. TCRdb's copy holds only in-frame clones and misses some; the assay was immunoSEQ multiplex PCR. The top ten clones hold approximately 0.98% of a sample with around 310,000 clones, 85% to 90% of them seen once. Sequenced material: peripheral blood. All receptors come from a middle-aged woman with COVID-19, enrolled during active disease.

The chain recombines TRBV6-6 with TRBJ2-5; 10 positions match TRBD2. In germline, CDR1 is MNHNY, CDR2 SVGAGI (reference sequence). CDR3 length equals 17 residues. V shed 5 bases and J 9 bases; nucleotides not matched to a gene: 18. The DNA of the CDR3 is TGTGCCAGCAGTCCCCTGTCTAGCGGGAGTGTTTTGGCGGCCCAGTACTTC. Residues: CASSPLSSGSVLAAQYF.

The chain links TRBV2 to TRBJ2-3, with D possibly being TRBD2 (6 bases). The V end was cut by 8 bases, the J end by 1 base, with 10 bases between. The CDR3 has 13 amino acids. The germline gives CDR1 SNHLY, CDR2 FYNNEI. CDR3 nucleotide sequence: TGTGCCAGCCGGAGGGACGGCACAGATACGCAGTATTTT. Encoded protein: CASRRDGTDTQYF. Variable domain in full (rest from reference TRBV2 and TRBJ2-3): EPEVTQTPSHQVTQMGQEVILRCVPISNHLYFYWYRQILGQKVEFLVSFYNNEISEKSEIFDDQFSVERPDGSNFTLKIRSTKLEDSAMYFCASRRDGTDTQYFGPGTRLTVL.

This chain joins TRBV19 and TRBJ1-1, with 7 bases matching TRBD1. Germline trimming cut 4 bases from V and 7 bases from J; bases unmatched to any gene: 6. CDR3 length equals 13 residues. The germline V gene has CDR1 LNHDA and CDR2 SQIVND (reference sequence). The CDR3 region has the DNA TGTGCCAGTAGTACGCGGACAGGTATTGAAGCTTTCTTT. Its translation is CASSTRTGIEAFF.

The gene calls are TRBV30 and TRBJ1-5; 9 nucleotides line up with TRBD1. From germline, CDR1 is GTSNPN and CDR2 SVGIG (reference sequence). This CDR3 region has 14 residues. Trimming cost V 2 bases and J 7 bases; bases outside gene matches: 6. The CDR3 reads CAWSSGTGNQPQHF. The CDR3 bases are TGTGCCTGGAGTTCCGGGACAGGGAACCAGCCCCAGCATTTT.

The CDR3 sequence is CASSPLTGPSLYEQYF. The CDR3 bases are TGTGCCAGCAGTCCATTGACAGGGCCGTCCCTCTACGAGCAGTACTTC. The chain combines TRBV27 with TRBJ2-7; 7 bases line up with TRBD1. Germline CDR1 and CDR2: MNHEY and SMNVEV (reference sequence). V gave up 5 bases and J gave up 3 bases; unmatched junction bases: 13. The CDR3 runs to 16 residues.

The chain recombines TRBV5-1 with TRBJ1-4; 7 nucleotides match TRBD1. V dropped 5 bases and J dropped 4; count of bases not matched to a gene: 5. CDR1 and CDR2 (germline): SGHRS, YFSETQ. The CDR3 totals 14 residues. The DNA of the CDR3 is TGCGCCAGCAGTCAACAGGGGATTAATGAAAAACTGTTTTTT. Protein: CASSQQGINEKLFF. The full variable domain, its missing parts supplied by reference TRBV5-1 and TRBJ1-4, is KAGVTQTPRYLIKTRGQQVTLSCSPISGHRSVSWYQQTPGQGLQFLFEYFSETQRNKGNFPGRFSGRQFSNSRSEMNVSTLELGDSALYLCASSQQGINEKLFFGSGTQLSVL.

This CDR3 reads CASSYPTGDSYEQYF. CDR3 nucleotide sequence: TGTGCCAGCAGTTACCCGACAGGGGACTCCTACGAGCAGTACTTC. The chain employs TRBV6-2 or TRBV6-3 and TRBJ2-7; 8 bases fit TRBD1. V gave up 2 bases and J gave up 0 bases; unmatched junction bases: 3. Germline assignment: CDR1 MNHEY and CDR2 SVGEGT. CDR3 size: 15 residues.

V is TRBV6-6 and J is TRBJ1-5; maybe TRBD1 (6 bases). The V end lost 0 bases, the J end lost 4 bases, and 13 bases lay between the germline ends. CDR1 and CDR2 from the germline V gene are MNHNY and SVGAGI (reference sequence). The CDR3 loop spans 16 amino acids. The CDR3 loop reads CASSYSQGLRNQPQHF. The CDR3 DNA reads TGTGCCAGCAGTTACTCGCAGGGGCTGCGGAATCAGCCCCAGCATTTT.

CDR3 sequence reads: CASQGLAGGGSYNEQFF. DNA for the CDR3: TGTGCCAGCCAGGGACTAGCGGGGGGGGGCTCCTACAATGAGCAGTTCTTC. This chain connects TRBV3-1 (or the pseudogene TRBV3-2) to TRBJ2-1; 16 bases align to TRBD2. The J segment lost 0 bases and the V segment lost 8 bases, leaving 4 bases of the junction unmatched. The germline V gene encodes CDR1 LGHDT and CDR2 YNNKEL (reference sequence). CDR3 length: 17 residues.

The CDR3: CASSADRAGEQFF. Written as DNA, the CDR3 is TGTGCCAGCAGCGCCGACAGGGCGGGTGAGCAGTTCTTC. The rearrangement uses TRBV6-4 and TRBJ2-1; the match to TRBD1 covers 7 bases. This CDR3 spans 13 amino acids. V lost 6 bases and J lost 9; bases outside the gene matches: 8. From germline, CDR1 is MRHNA and CDR2 SNTAGT.

The V call is TRBV6-5, the J call TRBJ1-6; no firm D call. This CDR3 is built from 15 residues. Germline V gene data show CDR1 as MNHEY and CDR2 as SVGAGI. Between the trimmed V and J ends, which lost 7 bases and 13 bases, there was a span of 23 bases. The CDR3 DNA reads as TGTGCCAGCACTAAAGAACCCTTTAACGCCTCTCCCCTCCACTTT. Its translation is CASTKEPFNASPLHF.

The chain has TRBV27 and TRBJ2-1; TRBD2 agrees at 11 bases. V shed 5 bases, J shed 5 bases, and the junction held 8 bases outside the gene matches. This CDR3 comprises 16 residues. Per the germline V gene, CDR1 is MNHEY and CDR2 is SMNVEV (reference sequence). DNA for the CDR3: TGTGCCAGCAGTCTAATAGCGGGGGGGAGGGACAATGAGCAGTTCTTC. This sequence encodes CASSLIAGGRDNEQFF.

This clone appeared a single time. The chain links TRBV7-8 to TRBJ2-1; the match to TRBD2 covers 13 bases. The CDR3 is made up of 15 amino acids. Losses at the gene ends were 7 bases for V and 5 bases for J; bases not matched to a gene: 5. Germline assignment: CDR1 SGHVS and CDR2 FQNEAQ. CDR3 nucleotides: TGTGCCAGCACGACCGGGACTAGCGGGGACAATGAGCAGTTCTTC. This gives the protein CASTTGTSGDNEQFF.

This clone was counted once. The chain couples TRBV18 to TRBJ2-1; 14 nucleotides agree with TRBD2. CDR3 length equals 19 residues. Trimming took 5 bases from V and 7 from J; bases not matched to a gene: 16. Germline values: CDR1 KGHSH, CDR2 LQKENI. The CDR3 DNA sequence: TGTGCCAGCTCAGAACTCCCCGGGACTAGCGGGAGTGTTATGAATGAGCAGTTCTTC. It encodes CASSELPGTSGSVMNEQFF.

V is TRBV27 and J is TRBJ2-7; a possible D gene is TRBD2 (5 bases). The CDR3 contains 14 residues. The V gene's germline CDR1 is MNHEY and CDR2 SMNVEV (reference sequence). Between the trimmed V and J ends, which lost 3 bases and 3 bases, there was a span of 12 bases. The CDR3: CASSFSVIGYEQYF. DNA of the CDR3: TGTGCCAGCAGTTTTAGCGTTATCGGCTACGAGCAGTACTTC.

This chain links TRBV7-2 with TRBJ1-1, with 10 bases fitting TRBD1. The CDR3 sequence is 15 residues long. CDR1 SGHTA and CDR2 FQGNSA come from the germline V gene. V gave up 4 bases and J gave up 5 bases; unmatched junction bases: 7. The CDR3 protein is CASSSKDRGRTEAFF. The CDR3 coding sequence is TGTGCCAGCAGCTCGAAGGACAGGGGGAGGACTGAAGCTTTCTTT.

This clone was seen only a few times. This rearrangement joins TRBV6-4 to TRBJ2-1; tentative D call: TRBD1 (6 bases). V dropped 3 bases and J dropped 0 bases, with 9 bases sitting between them. The CDR3 is 15 residues long. Germline CDR1 reads MRHNA; CDR2 reads SNTAGT. CDR3 region: CASSEQGDSYNEQFF. The CDR3 DNA reads TGTGCCAGCAGTGAACAGGGAGACTCCTACAATGAGCAGTTCTTC.

The chain recombines TRBV6-2 or TRBV6-3 with TRBJ1-4, with D maybe TRBD1 (5 bases). The CDR3 is made up of 17 amino acids. Germline-derived CDR1 and CDR2 are MNHEY and SVGEGT. Deletions cut 4 bases from V and 8 bases from J, with 23 bases between. DNA of the CDR3: TGTGCCAGCAGTTCCTTACGATCAGGGTTTCTCAACGAAAAACTGTTTTTT. Translated, it gives CASSSLRSGFLNEKLFF.

The chain employs TRBV2 and TRBJ1-3; no clear D gene. The germline gives CDR1 SNHLY, CDR2 FYNNEI. Between the trimmed V and J ends, which lost 3 bases and 2 bases, there was a span of 11 bases. The CDR3 has 15 residues. CDR3 nucleotides: TGTGCCAGCAGTGAGGGGTCCGGGACTGGAAACACCATATATTTT. Translating gives CASSEGSGTGNTIYF.

The chain carries TRBV7-9 and TRBJ1-2; 7 bases are shared with TRBD1. Germline CDR1 reads SEHNR; CDR2 reads FQNEAQ (reference sequence). The CDR3 spans 16 residues. With 5 bases clipped from V and 0 bases from J, the junction kept 9 bases outside the gene matches. The CDR3 sequence is CASSPGQPLANYGYTF. CDR3 sequence (DNA): TGTGCCAGCAGCCCGGGACAGCCGTTAGCTAACTATGGCTACACCTTC.

The chain recombines TRBV28 with TRBJ1-2; tentatively, D is TRBD1 (5 bases). Germline V CDR1 and CDR2: MDHEN, SYDVKM. CDR3 length: 14 amino acids. The V end lost 7 bases, the J end lost 8 bases, and 20 bases lay between the germline ends. In nucleotides, the CDR3 is TGTGCCAGCACGGGTCCGGGGGTCGCAGCAGGCTACACCTTC. Translating gives CASTGPGVAAGYTF.

The chain joins TRBV4-3 to TRBJ2-2; tentatively, D is TRBD2 (6 bases). Per germline, CDR1 LGHNA and CDR2 YSLEER. Trimming removed 0 bases from V and 5 bases from J, with 19 bases in between. The CDR3 runs to 18 residues. In DNA form, the CDR3 reads TGCGCCAGCAGCCAAGAAAGGGTGCAGACTAGAGGGACCGGGGAGCTGTTTTTT. This translates into CASSQERVQTRGTGELFF.

The chain joins TRBV5-4 to TRBJ2-5; 7 bases line up with TRBD1. Unmatched junction bases numbered 7, after V lost 4 bases and J lost 4 bases. This CDR3 has 14 amino acids. Germline CDR1 and CDR2: SGHNT and YYREEE (reference sequence). In DNA, the CDR3 is TGTGCCAGCAGCCAAGGACAGGTCCCAGAGACCCAGTACTTC. Residues: CASSQGQVPETQYF.

About this clone: This CDR3 is also generated by other DNA sequences in the sample. This chain links TRBV4-1 with TRBJ1-2; D possibly corresponds to TRBD1 (6 bases). The CDR3 has 12 amino acids. Germline V gives CDR1 MGHRA, CDR2 YSYEKL. V was trimmed by 0 bases and J by 7 bases, leaving 6 bases between them. CDR3 protein: CASSQETGGYTF. DNA of the CDR3: TGCGCCAGCAGCCAAGAGACAGGTGGCTACACCTTC.